The present T cell receptor beta chain was sequenced within a study of blood T cell repertoires in COVID-19. Study as a whole: The analysed material was cDNA or gDNA that came from T cells, B-cell-depleted T cells, or PBMCs.

Trimming took 1 base from V and 9 from J, leaving 6 bases between them. This CDR3 comprises 11 residues. CDR1 and CDR2 (germline): LNHDA, SQIVND (reference sequence). The protocol was immunoSEQ multiplex PCR, while the TCRdb copy is restricted to in-frame clones and leaves out a portion. The sample holds hundreds of thousands of clones, roughly 85% seen once. Cohort allocation depended upon clinical history that participants reported. This receptor was taken from a woman in her forties or fifties with acute COVID-19. The sequencing sample was made of PBMCs or T cells enriched from blood (not recorded which). The chain combines TRBV19 with TRBJ1-2; unclear D gene. The CDR3 DNA is TGTGCCAGTAGTATAGCCACAAGCTACACCTTC. This translates into CASSIATSYTF.